Listed here are 8 T cell receptor beta chains from one sample, sequenced in a study of blood T cell repertoires in COVID-19. Assay used: immunoSEQ multiplex PCR; TCRdb lists only in-frame clones, some missing. The sample has hundreds of thousands of clones; about 87% are singletons. The sequenced sample consisted of PBMCs or T cells enriched from blood (not recorded which). Receptors were obtained from a man between 35 and 55 years old in a cohort exposed to, infected with or recovered from COVID-19 (not recorded which).

The chain links TRBV7-3 to TRBJ2-3; D might be TRBD1 (5 bases). Germline CDR1 SGHTA, CDR2 FQGTGA. V was trimmed by 5 bases and J by 8 bases, leaving 23 bases between them. This CDR3 region has 16 residues. CDR3 DNA sequence: TGTGCCAGCAGCCCAAAGGACAAGGTGGCTTCGGCTACGCAGTATTTT. Residues: CASSPKDKVASATQYF.

The chain recombines TRBV18 with TRBJ2-1; 10 nucleotides line up with TRBD2. Losses at the gene ends were 0 bases for V and 8 bases for J; bases not matched to a gene: 7. Germline V gives CDR1 KGHSH, CDR2 LQKENI. The CDR3 consists of 16 residues. The CDR3 reads CASSPPIAGGLHEQFF. CDR3 DNA sequence: TGTGCCAGCTCACCACCCATAGCGGGAGGTTTGCATGAGCAGTTCTTC.

The chain carries TRBV3-1 (or the pseudogene TRBV3-2) and TRBJ2-1; D remains unclear. Germline loops: CDR1 LGHDT, CDR2 YNNKEL (reference sequence). CDR3 size: 17 residues. With 4 bases removed from V and 3 bases from J, the gap between germline ends came to 19 bases. CDR3 protein: CASSRTTTSFSYNEQFF. CDR3 DNA: TGTGCCAGCAGCCGAACAACAACGTCGTTCAGCTACAATGAGCAGTTCTTC.

This clone showed up just a few times. The genes are TRBV5-4 and TRBJ2-7; unclear D gene. Trimming stripped 2 bases from V and 7 bases from J, with 22 bases between. This CDR3 has 16 residues. Germline V CDR1 and CDR2: SGHNT, YYREEE (reference sequence). The DNA of the CDR3 is TGTGCCAGCAGCTTTACCCTCCTCGGCGGCCTTAGTGAGCAGTACTTC. It specifies CASSFTLLGGLSEQYF.

The chain recombines TRBV10-3 with TRBJ1-5; TRBD1 matches at 10 bases. The CDR3 runs 17 residues. Trimming took 0 bases from V and 7 from J; bases not matched to a gene: 9. CDR1 is ENHRY, CDR2 SYGVKD, per germline. The CDR3 here is CAISESMMGQGMQPQHF. The CDR3 DNA reads TGTGCCATCAGTGAGTCTATGATGGGACAGGGGATGCAGCCCCAGCATTTT.

The rearrangement links TRBV5-1 to TRBJ2-2; 8 bases are shared with TRBD2. Germline CDR1 and CDR2: SGHRS and YFSETQ. Unmatched junction bases numbered 8, after V lost 2 bases and J lost 8 bases. CDR3 length: 15 amino acids. CDR3 amino acids: CASSFASGSRGELFF. The CDR3 DNA follows: TGCGCCAGCAGCTTCGCGAGCGGGAGTAGAGGGGAGCTGTTTTTT.

The genes are TRBV6-5 and TRBJ2-7; 9 bases match TRBD1. V trimming: 8 bases; J trimming: 3 bases; junction bases outside the gene matches: 11. From germline, CDR1 is MNHEY and CDR2 SVGAGI. The CDR3 is 15 amino acids. The CDR3 sequence: CASGASGTGIYEQYF. The CDR3 DNA reads TGTGCCAGCGGGGCATCCGGGACAGGGATCTACGAGCAGTACTTC.

The V and J genes are TRBV24-1 and TRBJ2-5; TRBD1 matches 12 bases. The trim removed 3 bases at V and 3 bases at J, leaving 4 bases unmatched. Per germline, CDR1 KGHDR and CDR2 SFDVKD. CDR3 length: 16 amino acids. CDR3: CATSDPGTGGEETQYF. The DNA for the CDR3 is TGTGCCACCAGTGATCCCGGGACAGGGGGCGAAGAGACCCAGTACTTC.